The clone carrying this TCR beta chain was seen a few times. The antigen is undetermined. The record originates from a study of graft-versus-host responses after intestinal transplantation. Whole-study findings and limits: GvH clones surfaced in recipient marrow, some emerging earlier in ileum or blood.

The repertoire was sequenced with immunoSEQ multiplex PCR; TCRdb's copy has only in-frame clones and lacks some. The sample records about 92,000 clones, about 89% being singletons. The source material was unstimulated CD8+ T cells sorted from spleen or lymph node cells, sampled before intestinal transplant. The receptor was isolated from a human donor who received an intestinal transplant.

The CDR3 protein is CASSDSSWDTQYF. CDR3 nucleotide sequence: TGTGCCAGCAGTGACTCGTCTTGGGATACGCAGTATTTT. The rearrangement uses TRBV6-4 and TRBJ2-3; D not resolved. CDR3 size: 13 residues. V shed 0 bases and J shed 6 bases, with 7 bases lying between them. Germline assignment: CDR1 MRHNA and CDR2 SNTAGT.